This T cell receptor beta chain is from a study of cytomegalovirus exposure and HLA in healthy donors. As for this clone: The target antigen is unknown.

Unrecorded immune exposures were likely, despite nominal health at sampling. The PCR employed 60 Vbeta primers together with 13 Jbeta primers. Data came from immunoSEQ multiplex PCR; TCRdb stores just in-frame clones and leaves some out. Here the sample spans about 160,000 clones, roughly 80% being singletons. Study outcomes and limitations: Some V segments, including TRBV6-2 and TRBV6-3, were excluded as indistinguishable. The study labeled 164 TCR beta chains cytomegalovirus-associated.

Germline lookup yields CDR1 MNHEY and CDR2 SMNVEV (reference sequence). This CDR3 is 14 amino acids long. The V gene end was trimmed by 7 bases and the J gene end by 6 bases; junction bases not matched to a gene: 10. Sequencing was done on a sample of PBMCs. The chain couples TRBV27 to TRBJ2-7, with 9 bases fitting TRBD1. This sequence was found in a man in his late teens or twenties in good health and CMV-seronegative. The chain's CDR3 is CASKRGTGKAEQYF. The CDR3 bases are TGTGCCAGCAAAAGGGGGACAGGGAAGGCCGAGCAGTACTTC.